Listed below are T cell receptor beta chains from one sample, sequenced in a study of cytomegalovirus exposure and HLA in healthy donors. Clones were sequenced by immunoSEQ multiplex PCR, and TCRdb holds only the in-frame ones, with some missing. This sample has about 160,000 clones, with about 80% found just once. Sequenced sample: PBMCs. The source is a man between 35 and 55 years old in good health and CMV-seronegative. The CDR3 runs from the conserved cysteine through the conserved F or W. Each record gives: D gene, CDR3 length, clone size, J gene, V gene, CDR3 protein, CDR3 DNA. D genes are given only for firm matches. Expanded clones are given a class, and other clones once, few, many or no size at all.

d_call: TRBD2; cdr3_length: 14; clone_size: NA; j_call: TRBJ2-1; v_call: TRBV11-3; cdr3_aa: CASSSLAGGNEQFF; cdr3_nt: TGTGCCAGCAGTTCCCTAGCGGGAGGTAATGAGCAGTTCTTC
d_call: TRBD2; cdr3_length: 18; clone_size: once; j_call: TRBJ2-3; v_call: TRBV5-1; cdr3_aa: CASSRSAGGAPSTDTQYF; cdr3_nt: TGCGCCAGCAGCCGCTCGGCGGGAGGAGCCCCTAGCACAGATACGCAGTATTTT
d_call: NA; cdr3_length: 15; clone_size: once; j_call: TRBJ2-3; v_call: TRBV9; cdr3_aa: CASSVRAASTDTQYF; cdr3_nt: TGTGCCAGCAGCGTTCGAGCGGCCAGCACAGATACGCAGTATTTT
d_call: TRBD1; cdr3_length: 13; clone_size: NA; j_call: TRBJ1-5; v_call: TRBV29-1; cdr3_aa: CSVGGGGNQPQHF; cdr3_nt: TGCAGCGTTGGAGGGGGCGGCAATCAGCCCCAGCATTTT
d_call: NA; cdr3_length: 13; clone_size: NA; j_call: TRBJ2-7; v_call: TRBV28; cdr3_aa: CASSWQGAYEQYF; cdr3_nt: TGTGCCAGCAGTTGGCAGGGTGCCTACGAGCAGTACTTC
d_call: TRBD2; cdr3_length: 17; clone_size: NA; j_call: TRBJ2-3; v_call: TRBV5-1; cdr3_aa: CASSFGLAGVNGDTQYF; cdr3_nt: TGCGCCAGCAGCTTTGGACTAGCGGGAGTAAATGGGGATACGCAGTATTTT
d_call: NA; cdr3_length: 12; clone_size: NA; j_call: TRBJ2-1; v_call: TRBV7-9; cdr3_aa: CSSSISSNEQFF; cdr3_nt: TGTTCCAGCAGTATATCGAGCAATGAGCAGTTCTTC
d_call: TRBD1; cdr3_length: 16; clone_size: once; j_call: TRBJ2-4; v_call: TRBV2; cdr3_aa: CASSADRGPSKNSQYF; cdr3_nt: TGTGCCAGCAGTGCAGACAGGGGGCCCTCCAAAAACAGTCAGTACTTC
d_call: TRBD2; cdr3_length: 16; clone_size: NA; j_call: TRBJ2-1; v_call: TRBV9; cdr3_aa: CASSGTSGSSYNEQFF; cdr3_nt: TGTGCCAGCAGCGGGACTAGCGGGAGCTCCTACAATGAGCAGTTCTTC
d_call: NA; cdr3_length: 13; clone_size: NA; j_call: TRBJ1-4; v_call: TRBV27; cdr3_aa: CASSFSRGEGLFF; cdr3_nt: TGTGCCAGCAGTTTCAGTAGGGGGGAGGGACTGTTTTTT
d_call: NA; cdr3_length: 13; clone_size: NA; j_call: TRBJ1-2; v_call: TRBV11-1; cdr3_aa: CASSLGPADGYTF; cdr3_nt: TGTGCCAGCAGCTTAGGCCCGGCGGATGGCTACACCTTC
d_call: NA; cdr3_length: 11; clone_size: NA; j_call: TRBJ1-5; v_call: TRBV20-1; cdr3_aa: CSARGAKAQHF; cdr3_nt: TGCAGTGCTAGAGGGGCCAAAGCCCAGCATTTT
d_call: NA; cdr3_length: 15; clone_size: NA; j_call: TRBJ1-5; v_call: TRBV27; cdr3_aa: CASSQGAIDNQPQHF; cdr3_nt: TGTGCCAGCAGTCAAGGGGCCATCGACAATCAGCCCCAGCATTTT
d_call: NA; cdr3_length: 14; clone_size: NA; j_call: TRBJ2-5; v_call: TRBV5-1; cdr3_aa: CASSTQGTGETQYF; cdr3_nt: TGCGCCAGCAGTACTCAGGGTACGGGAGAGACCCAGTACTTC
d_call: TRBD1; cdr3_length: 16; clone_size: NA; j_call: TRBJ2-6; v_call: TRBV7-9; cdr3_aa: CASSLAGTAGANGLTF; cdr3_nt: TGTGCCAGCAGCTTAGCTGGGACAGCTGGGGCCAACGGCCTGACTTTC
d_call: NA; cdr3_length: 17; clone_size: NA; j_call: TRBJ1-5; v_call: TRBV5-1; cdr3_aa: CASSLGMGGSGNQPQHF; cdr3_nt: TGCGCCAGCAGCTTGGGAATGGGGGGATCGGGCAATCAGCCCCAGCATTTT
d_call: TRBD2; cdr3_length: 20; clone_size: NA; j_call: TRBJ2-1; v_call: TRBV30; cdr3_aa: CAWRNPLGLAGARTYNEQFF; cdr3_nt: TGTGCCTGGCGCAACCCGTTGGGACTAGCGGGAGCTCGCACCTACAATGAGCAGTTCTTC
d_call: TRBD1; cdr3_length: 13; clone_size: NA; j_call: TRBJ1-2; v_call: TRBV2; cdr3_aa: CANSQGDPYGYTF; cdr3_nt: TGTGCCAACTCACAGGGGGATCCCTATGGCTACACCTTC
d_call: NA; cdr3_length: 14; clone_size: NA; j_call: TRBJ1-2; v_call: TRBV28; cdr3_aa: CASSLGGAYYGYTF; cdr3_nt: TGTGCCAGCAGTTTGGGGGGGGCCTACTATGGCTACACCTTC
d_call: NA; cdr3_length: 15; clone_size: NA; j_call: TRBJ1-1; v_call: TRBV12-1; cdr3_aa: CASSSDREKDTEAFF; cdr3_nt: TGTGCCAGCAGCTCCGACAGGGAAAAGGACACTGAAGCTTTCTTT
d_call: NA; cdr3_length: 14; clone_size: once; j_call: TRBJ2-4; v_call: TRBV9; cdr3_aa: CASSAGDAKNSQYF; cdr3_nt: TGTGCCAGCAGCGCAGGGGATGCCAAAAACAGTCAGTACTTC
d_call: NA; cdr3_length: 15; clone_size: NA; j_call: TRBJ1-4; v_call: TRBV6-5; cdr3_aa: CASSYFGGTNEKLFF; cdr3_nt: TGTGCCAGCAGTTACTTCGGGGGGACTAATGAAAAACTGTTTTTT
d_call: TRBD2; cdr3_length: 16; clone_size: few; j_call: TRBJ2-5; v_call: TRBV19; cdr3_aa: CASSKGLAGGPETQYF; cdr3_nt: TGTGCCAGTAGTAAGGGACTAGCGGGAGGGCCGGAGACCCAGTACTTC
d_call: NA; cdr3_length: 13; clone_size: NA; j_call: TRBJ1-2; v_call: TRBV6-5; cdr3_aa: CASSYVSNYGYTF; cdr3_nt: TGTGCCAGCAGTTACGTCTCTAACTATGGCTACACCTTC
d_call: TRBD1; cdr3_length: 15; clone_size: NA; j_call: TRBJ2-7; v_call: TRBV19; cdr3_aa: CASRRQGDSSYEQYF; cdr3_nt: TGTGCCAGTAGGAGACAGGGGGACAGCTCCTACGAGCAGTACTTC
d_call: TRBD2; cdr3_length: 16; clone_size: NA; j_call: TRBJ2-7; v_call: TRBV7-9; cdr3_aa: CASSAGLAENSYEQYF; cdr3_nt: TGTGCCAGCAGCGCCGGACTAGCAGAGAACTCCTACGAGCAGTACTTC
d_call: TRBD2; cdr3_length: 13; clone_size: once; j_call: TRBJ2-1; v_call: TRBV6-5; cdr3_aa: CASSSGRQSEQFF; cdr3_nt: TGTGCCAGCAGCTCCGGGAGGCAAAGTGAGCAGTTCTTC
d_call: TRBD2; cdr3_length: 13; clone_size: NA; j_call: TRBJ2-3; v_call: TRBV27; cdr3_aa: CASSLGREAPQYF; cdr3_nt: TGTGCCAGCAGTTTAGGGCGGGAGGCCCCCCAGTATTTT
d_call: NA; cdr3_length: 15; clone_size: NA; j_call: TRBJ2-1; v_call: TRBV9; cdr3_aa: CASSKLVSELNEQFF; cdr3_nt: TGTGCCAGCTCCAAGCTGGTTAGCGAGCTCAATGAGCAGTTCTTC
d_call: NA; cdr3_length: 15; clone_size: NA; j_call: TRBJ2-2; v_call: TRBV19; cdr3_aa: CASSPRTTNTGELFF; cdr3_nt: TGTGCCAGTAGTCCTCGGACAACGAACACCGGGGAGCTGTTTTTT
d_call: TRBD1; cdr3_length: 15; clone_size: NA; j_call: TRBJ2-1; v_call: TRBV11-3; cdr3_aa: CASSSEGASYNEQFF; cdr3_nt: TGTGCCAGCAGCTCAGAGGGGGCCTCCTACAATGAGCAGTTCTTC
d_call: NA; cdr3_length: 16; clone_size: once; j_call: TRBJ1-1; v_call: TRBV5-4; cdr3_aa: CASSLGSGGSTPSAFF; cdr3_nt: TGTGCCAGCAGCTTGGGGTCGGGGGGCTCCACCCCATCAGCTTTCTTT
d_call: TRBD1; cdr3_length: 15; clone_size: NA; j_call: TRBJ1-4; v_call: TRBV18; cdr3_aa: CASSPPSQGGEKLFF; cdr3_nt: TGTGCCAGCTCACCACCGTCCCAGGGGGGCGAAAAACTGTTTTTT
d_call: TRBD1; cdr3_length: 14; clone_size: NA; j_call: TRBJ1-5; v_call: TRBV5-6; cdr3_aa: CASSLGTGGEPQHF; cdr3_nt: TGTGCCAGCAGCTTGGGGACAGGGGGCGAGCCCCAGCATTTT
d_call: TRBD1; cdr3_length: 16; clone_size: few; j_call: TRBJ2-1; v_call: TRBV15; cdr3_aa: CATSRDRDRVDNEQFF; cdr3_nt: TGTGCCACCAGCAGAGACCGGGACAGGGTGGACAATGAGCAGTTCTTC
d_call: TRBD2; cdr3_length: 15; clone_size: NA; j_call: TRBJ2-7; v_call: TRBV6-1; cdr3_aa: CASSWTSGRNNEQYF; cdr3_nt: TGTGCCAGCAGTTGGACTAGCGGGAGGAACAACGAGCAGTACTTC
d_call: NA; cdr3_length: 18; clone_size: NA; j_call: TRBJ2-3; v_call: TRBV6-1; cdr3_aa: CASSEDDKGHRVTDTQYF; cdr3_nt: TGTGCCAGCAGTGAAGACGACAAAGGACATAGGGTCACAGATACGCAGTATTTT
d_call: TRBD1; cdr3_length: 16; clone_size: NA; j_call: TRBJ1-1; v_call: TRBV9; cdr3_aa: CASSVAGTGSFTEAFF; cdr3_nt: TGTGCCAGCAGCGTAGCAGGGACAGGGTCATTCACTGAAGCTTTCTTT
d_call: TRBD2; cdr3_length: 15; clone_size: NA; j_call: TRBJ2-2; v_call: TRBV28; cdr3_aa: CASSLLAGLTGELFF; cdr3_nt: TGTGCCAGCAGTTTACTAGCGGGACTCACCGGGGAGCTGTTTTTT
d_call: TRBD1; cdr3_length: 17; clone_size: NA; j_call: TRBJ2-4; v_call: TRBV11-2; cdr3_aa: CASRSLGGRTGQNIQYF; cdr3_nt: TGTGCCAGCAGATCTTTAGGGGGCCGGACAGGGCAAAACATTCAGTACTTC
d_call: TRBD1; cdr3_length: 16; clone_size: NA; j_call: TRBJ1-4; v_call: TRBV4-1; cdr3_aa: CASSQVGQGAREKLFF; cdr3_nt: TGCGCCAGCAGCCAAGTTGGACAGGGGGCGCGTGAAAAACTGTTTTTT
d_call: NA; cdr3_length: 13; clone_size: NA; j_call: TRBJ1-1; v_call: TRBV30; cdr3_aa: CAWSTHAGTEAFF; cdr3_nt: TGTGCCTGGAGTACCCACGCCGGTACCGAAGCTTTCTTT
d_call: NA; cdr3_length: 18; clone_size: NA; j_call: TRBJ1-5; v_call: TRBV7-9; cdr3_aa: CASSLDPGTQPGHQPQHF; cdr3_nt: TGTGCCAGCAGCTTAGACCCGGGGACACAGCCAGGCCATCAGCCCCAGCATTTT
d_call: NA; cdr3_length: 19; clone_size: NA; j_call: TRBJ2-1; v_call: TRBV5-5; cdr3_aa: CASSLAAGGQGALYNEQFF; cdr3_nt: TGTGCCAGCAGCTTGGCCGCGGGGGGACAGGGAGCTCTTTACAATGAGCAGTTCTTC
d_call: NA; cdr3_length: 12; clone_size: NA; j_call: TRBJ2-2; v_call: TRBV19; cdr3_aa: CASNLNTGELFF; cdr3_nt: TGTGCCAGTAACTTGAACACCGGGGAGCTGTTTTTT
d_call: NA; cdr3_length: 15; clone_size: NA; j_call: TRBJ1-2; v_call: TRBV4-1; cdr3_aa: CASSQEGQGFYGYTF; cdr3_nt: TGCGCCAGCAGCCAAGAAGGACAAGGGTTTTATGGCTACACCTTC
d_call: TRBD1; cdr3_length: 13; clone_size: NA; j_call: TRBJ1-2; v_call: TRBV10-2; cdr3_aa: CASTGQVNYGYTF; cdr3_nt: TGCGCCAGCACCGGACAGGTCAACTATGGCTACACCTTC
d_call: NA; cdr3_length: 15; clone_size: NA; j_call: TRBJ2-5; v_call: TRBV29-1; cdr3_aa: CSVEDGAAIQETQYF; cdr3_nt: TGCAGCGTTGAAGATGGGGCAGCAATTCAAGAGACCCAGTACTTC
d_call: TRBD2; cdr3_length: 15; clone_size: NA; j_call: TRBJ2-5; v_call: TRBV5-1; cdr3_aa: CASSAGTSAQETQYF; cdr3_nt: TGCGCCAGCAGCGCCGGGACTAGCGCTCAAGAGACCCAGTACTTC
d_call: NA; cdr3_length: 13; clone_size: NA; j_call: TRBJ1-1; v_call: TRBV7-9; cdr3_aa: CASSSGGGTEAFF; cdr3_nt: TGTGCCAGCAGCTCCGGGGGGGGGACTGAAGCTTTCTTT
d_call: NA; cdr3_length: 18; clone_size: NA; j_call: TRBJ2-3; v_call: TRBV4-1; cdr3_aa: CASSQRMFREVGTDTQYF; cdr3_nt: TGCGCCAGCAGCCAACGAATGTTCAGGGAGGTTGGTACAGATACGCAGTATTTT
d_call: TRBD2; cdr3_length: 15; clone_size: NA; j_call: TRBJ2-1; v_call: TRBV7-3; cdr3_aa: CASSLRSGSLNEQFF; cdr3_nt: TGTGCCAGCAGCTTAAGAAGCGGGAGTTTGAATGAGCAGTTCTTC
d_call: NA; cdr3_length: 14; clone_size: NA; j_call: TRBJ1-2; v_call: TRBV10-2; cdr3_aa: CASNRDTYNYGYTF; cdr3_nt: TGCGCCAGCAATCGGGACACCTATAACTATGGCTACACCTTC